This TCR beta chain was sequenced in a study of blood T cell repertoires in COVID-19. Study members were between roughly 18 and 89 years old and lived in 20 to 30 US regions. Categorization into cohorts depended on clinical history that participants reported. Using immunoSEQ multiplex PCR, the repertoire was profiled, and TCRdb retains in-frame clones only, with some absent. The data contain 190,000 or so clones, around four fifths of them singletons. The CDR3 totals 14 residues. The germline CDR1 and CDR2 sequences are SGHTA and FQGTGA. V was pared by 4 bases and J by 0 bases, with 7 bases between. This clone has at least ten counts.

The chain couples TRBV7-3 to TRBJ2-1, with D tentatively TRBD2 (6 bases). The sample comprised PBMCs or T cells enriched from blood (not recorded which). The receptor was derived from a man aged 40-50 years who had recovered from COVID-19. CDR3 sequence reads: CASSSSVSYNEQFF. CDR3 bases: TGTGCCAGCAGCTCTAGCGTCTCCTACAATGAGCAGTTCTTC. The variable domain in full, completed from reference TRBV7-3 and TRBJ2-1, reads GAGVSQTPSNKVTEKGKYVELRCDPISGHTALYWYRQSLGQGPEFLIYFQGTGAADDSGLPNDRFFAVRPEGSVSTLKIQRTERGDSAVYLCASSSSVSYNEQFFGPGTRLTVL.